This T cell receptor (beta chain) came from a study of chemoradiotherapy in HPV16-positive cancers. Turning to the study itself: Functional T-cell assays on two HPV16-positive patients' cells defined candidate HPV-specific clones and common TCR motifs.

The length of the CDR3 is 12 residues. Germline assignment: CDR1 LNHDA and CDR2 SQIVND (reference sequence). Trimming took 11 bases from V and 2 from J, leaving 10 bases between them. This clone showed up just once. Its specificity is not known. The repertoire was sequenced with immunoSEQ multiplex PCR; TCRdb's copy has only in-frame clones and lacks some. The table shows around 2,500 clones, with 81% occurring only once. Study-wide results and limits: Functional assays defining HPV-specific T cells used only a couple of HPV16-positive patients. HPV-responsive T-cell expansion during chemoradiotherapy was linked to improved recurrence-free survival in HPV16-positive patients. Candidate HPV-specific clones and E7-related TCR motifs grew in tumor during treatment.

This receptor was taken from a human donor with HPV-associated anogenital cancer. The specimen comprised tumor tissue, sampled from a patient who underwent chemoradiotherapy. This chain links TRBV19 with TRBJ2-1; D is unclear. Here the CDR3 DNA reads TGTGCCTCGGGCAGTACCTACAATGAGCAGTTCTTC. It codes for CASGSTYNEQFF.